The 14 T cell receptor beta chains below all came from one sample that was sequenced in a study of T cells of healthy individuals. TCRdb reanalysed the 5' RACE reads using MiXCR and keeps one entry per CDR3 protein. This table has approximately 50,000 distinct CDR3 sequences, under 15% appearing once. The origin of the receptors is a human donor in good health.

This clonotype turned up a few times. This sequence joins TRBV7-2 and TRBJ2-3; TRBD2 aligns across 8 bases. The CDR3 is 15 amino acids. Germline V gene sequence: CDR1 SGHTA, CDR2 FQGNSA. Trimming cost V 5 bases and J 2 bases; bases outside gene matches: 6. The CDR3 is CASSPRGGYTDTQYF. For the CDR3, the DNA is TGTGCCAGCAGCCCACGGGGGGGGTACACAGATACGCAGTATTTT.

V gene TRBV7-6 combines with J gene TRBJ2-5; TRBD1 agrees at 7 bases. CDR1 SGHVS and CDR2 FNYEAQ come from the germline V gene. The CDR3 covers 13 residues. After removal of 5 bases from V and 4 bases from J, the junction contained 4 bases not matched to a gene. In DNA form, the CDR3 reads TGTGCCAGCAGCGCTCGACAGGGAGAGACCCAGTACTTC. This sequence encodes CASSARQGETQYF. The full variable domain, rest sourced from reference TRBV7-6 and TRBJ2-5, is GAGVSQSPRYKVTKRGQDVALRCDPISGHVSLYWYRQALGQGPEFLTYFNYEAQQDKSGLPNDRFSAERPEGSISTLTIQRTEQRDSAMYRCASSARQGETQYFGPGTRLLVL.

The rearrangement joins TRBV30 to TRBJ2-5, with D uncertain. Germline CDR1 is GTSNPN and CDR2 is SVGIG (reference sequence). The CDR3 runs to 13 residues. V gave up 0 bases and J gave up 3 bases, with 8 bases separating them. The CDR3 loop is CAWSVGLKETQYF. Here the CDR3 DNA reads TGTGCCTGGAGTGTTGGTCTGAAAGAGACCCAGTACTTC.

This clonotype showed up just once. The V gene is TRBV6-2 or TRBV6-3, the J gene TRBJ1-5; D uncertain. The CDR3 contains 14 residues. V shed 3 bases and J shed 5 bases, with 11 bases lying between them. Looked up from germline, CDR1 is MNHEY and CDR2 is SVGEGT. The CDR3 here is CASSYVAGYQPQHF. CDR3 DNA: TGTGCCAGCAGTTATGTTGCGGGGTATCAGCCCCAGCATTTT.

The chain carries TRBV7-2 and TRBJ1-1; D gene ambiguous. Germline V gives CDR1 SGHTA, CDR2 FQGNSA. V lost 2 bases, J lost 2 bases, and 9 bases lay in between. There are 14 residues in the CDR3. The CDR3 DNA sequence: TGTGCCAGCAGCTTATTCCTGGGTAACACTGAAGCTTTCTTT. It translates to CASSLFLGNTEAFF.

This clonotype is termed medium-sized. The J gene is TRBJ1-2, the V gene TRBV7-2; possibly TRBD1 for D (5 bases). Germline assignment: CDR1 SGHTA and CDR2 FQGNSA. The CDR3 length is 17 residues. V gave up 0 bases and J gave up 0 bases, with 14 bases separating them. CDR3 sequence reads: CASSLAPQGGSNYGYTF. The CDR3 DNA follows: TGTGCCAGCAGCTTAGCTCCCCAGGGTGGATCTAACTATGGCTACACCTTC. Full variable domain (missing parts from reference TRBV7-2 and TRBJ1-2): GAGVSQSPSNKVTEKGKDVELRCDPISGHTALYWYRQSLGQGLEFLIYFQGNSAPDKSGLPSDRFSAERTGGSVSTLTIQRTQQEDSAVYLCASSLAPQGGSNYGYTFGSGTRLTVV.

The rearrangement uses TRBV27 and TRBJ2-1; 9 bases map to TRBD2. V lost 8 bases, J lost 0 bases, and 2 bases stayed unmatched. In germline, CDR1 is MNHEY, CDR2 SMNVEV (reference sequence). This CDR3 has 14 residues. The CDR3 loop is CASGLASSYNEQFF. CDR3 DNA sequence: TGTGCCAGCGGACTAGCGAGCTCCTACAATGAGCAGTTCTTC.

This clonotype was found a few times. V usage is TRBV2 and J usage is TRBJ1-1; D remains ambiguous. This CDR3 spans 16 amino acids. V gave up 2 bases and J gave up 5 bases, with 18 bases separating them. CDR1 and CDR2 from the germline V gene are SNHLY and FYNNEI. The CDR3 nucleotides are TGTGCCAGCAGTGAAAACAGCCTCGTTTTAGGGACTGAAGCTTTCTTT. As protein: CASSENSLVLGTEAFF.

A note on this clonotype: A much larger clone differs from this one at a single base, so this may be a read error. The conserved final phenylalanine or tryptophan is absent from the CDR3, which likely points to a read error. The DNA of the CDR3 is TGTGCCATCAGTGACGGGGCGGGAGGTGAGACCCAGTACCTC. Translation: CAISDGAGGETQYL. The rearrangement joins TRBV10-3 to TRBJ2-5, with 8 bases fitting TRBD2. The V and J ends lost 3 bases and 5 bases, in that order; junction bases with no gene match: 5. The CDR3 sequence is 14 residues long. Germline CDR1 reads ENHRY; CDR2 reads SYGVKD.

This clonotype has only a few counts. The chain employs TRBV24-1 and TRBJ2-5, with a possible D match to TRBD2 (6 bases). The CDR3 consists of 13 residues. V was shortened by 9 bases and J by 5 bases, with 15 bases between the two germline ends. Germline lookup yields CDR1 KGHDR and CDR2 SFDVKD. The CDR3, as DNA: TGTGCCACCGGGATTGGGACTCTCGAGACCCAGTACTTC. It specifies CATGIGTLETQYF.

To note about this clonotype: A much larger clone sits a single nucleotide away, making a read error possible. The chain employs TRBV29-1 and TRBJ1-2, with 9 bases lining up with TRBD1. This CDR3 region has 15 residues. V was pared by 6 bases and J by 3 bases, with 11 bases of the junction left unmatched. Germline CDR1 and CDR2: SQVTM and ANQGSEA. CDR3 coding DNA: TGCAGCGTCTTTACAGGGGGCACCAGGGACTATGGCTACACCTTC. Translating it yields CSVFTGGTRDYGYTF.

The chain joins TRBV6-2 or TRBV6-3 to TRBJ2-2, with D possibly TRBD1 on 6 matching bases. V shed 6 bases and J shed 3 bases, with 11 bases lying between them. Germline V gene sequence: CDR1 MNHEY, CDR2 SVGEGT. The CDR3 length is 14 residues. CDR3 amino acids: CASRSYRDTGELFF. The CDR3 bases are TGTGCCAGCAGATCTTACAGGGACACCGGGGAGCTGTTTTTT.

This clonotype was picked up many times. The chain is built from TRBV6-1 and TRBJ2-1; tentatively, D is TRBD1 or TRBD2 (5 bases each). Germline V gene lookup returns CDR1 MNHNS and CDR2 SASEGT. This CDR3 contains 11 residues. Trimming cost V 8 bases and J 7 bases, with 9 bases left between them. DNA of the CDR3: TGTGCCAGCCACAGGAGGAATGAGCAGTTCTTC. It is translated as CASHRRNEQFF.

This chain joins TRBV29-1 and TRBJ2-3; 8 bases fit TRBD2. The CDR3 covers 15 residues. Germline lookup yields CDR1 SQVTM and CDR2 ANQGSEA. The trim removed 3 bases at V and 1 base at J, leaving 6 bases unmatched. CDR3 loop: CSVEGRGGGTDTQYF. The CDR3 region has the DNA TGCAGCGTTGAGGGCCGGGGGGGAGGCACAGATACGCAGTATTTT.